Listed below are T cell receptor beta chains from one sample, sequenced in a study of shared clonotypes between healthy human individuals. Clones were read by immunoSEQ multiplex PCR, and TCRdb kept only the in-frame ones, dropping some. The sample has about 380,000 clones, about 96% seen once. The sequenced material came from memory CD8+ T cells sorted from blood. The receptors originated from a young man in good health. Each CDR3 is given with its conserved first and last residue. Each record gives: J gene, clone size, V gene, D gene, CDR3 length, CDR3 protein, CDR3 DNA. A D gene is named only where the DNA matches it firmly. For some rows the clone size is stated as once, few or many, or as a class when expanded; others skip it.

j_call: TRBJ1-6
clone_size: -
v_call: TRBV5-1
d_call: -
cdr3_length: 16
cdr3_aa: CASSLGSPKANSPLHF
cdr3_nt: TGCGCCAGCAGCTTGGGCTCACCAAAGGCGAATTCACCCCTCCACTTT

j_call: TRBJ1-1
clone_size: -
v_call: TRBV14
d_call: -
cdr3_length: 15
cdr3_aa: CASSRTGRWNTEAFF
cdr3_nt: TGTGCCAGCAGCCGCACGGGACGGTGGAACACTGAAGCTTTCTTT

j_call: TRBJ2-7
clone_size: -
v_call: TRBV25-1
d_call: TRBD2
cdr3_length: 14
cdr3_aa: CASSDPAGDYEQYF
cdr3_nt: TGTGCCAGCAGTGACCCAGCGGGAGACTACGAGCAGTACTTC

j_call: TRBJ1-2
clone_size: -
v_call: TRBV18
d_call: TRBD1
cdr3_length: 15
cdr3_aa: CASSLGTASNYGYTF
cdr3_nt: TGTGCCAGCTCACTTGGGACAGCTTCTAACTATGGCTACACCTTC

j_call: TRBJ2-7
clone_size: -
v_call: TRBV6-5
d_call: -
cdr3_length: 15
cdr3_aa: CASSSRNQGTYEQYF
cdr3_nt: TGTGCCAGCAGTTCCCGCAACCAGGGGACCTACGAGCAGTACTTC

j_call: TRBJ1-2
clone_size: once
v_call: TRBV27
d_call: -
cdr3_length: 14
cdr3_aa: CASSTQGGGYGYTF
cdr3_nt: TGTGCCAGCAGTACCCAAGGGGGAGGGTATGGCTACACCTTC

j_call: TRBJ2-7
clone_size: -
v_call: TRBV30
d_call: -
cdr3_length: 13
cdr3_aa: CAWNKGLQREQYF
cdr3_nt: TGTGCCTGGAATAAGGGTCTTCAGCGCGAGCAGTACTTC

j_call: TRBJ2-2
clone_size: once
v_call: TRBV4-1
d_call: -
cdr3_length: 17
cdr3_aa: CASSQDPRQANTGELFF
cdr3_nt: TGCGCCAGCAGCCAAGATCCGAGACAGGCGAACACCGGGGAGCTGTTTTTT

j_call: TRBJ2-2
clone_size: once
v_call: TRBV29-1
d_call: TRBD2
cdr3_length: 14
cdr3_aa: CSVEGREDTGELFF
cdr3_nt: TGCAGCGTTGAGGGGCGGGAGGACACCGGGGAGCTGTTTTTT

j_call: TRBJ1-4
clone_size: -
v_call: TRBV30
d_call: -
cdr3_length: 17
cdr3_aa: CAWCPWGEPKEGEKLFF
cdr3_nt: TGTGCCTGGTGCCCTTGGGGGGAGCCGAAAGAGGGGGAAAAACTGTTTTTT

j_call: TRBJ2-2
clone_size: -
v_call: TRBV11-3
d_call: -
cdr3_length: 14
cdr3_aa: CASSLMGNTGELFF
cdr3_nt: TGTGCCAGCAGCTTAATGGGGAACACCGGGGAGCTGTTTTTT

j_call: TRBJ2-3
clone_size: -
v_call: TRBV4-2
d_call: TRBD2
cdr3_length: 18
cdr3_aa: CASSQGPSPAGGTDTQYF
cdr3_nt: TGTGCCAGCAGCCAAGGCCCATCCCCAGCGGGAGGGACAGATACGCAGTATTTT

j_call: TRBJ2-3
clone_size: -
v_call: TRBV11-3
d_call: TRBD2
cdr3_length: 14
cdr3_aa: CASSPSGSTDTQYF
cdr3_nt: TGTGCCAGCAGCCCTAGCGGGAGCACAGATACGCAGTATTTT

j_call: TRBJ1-1
clone_size: -
v_call: TRBV19
d_call: TRBD1
cdr3_length: 14
cdr3_aa: CASSIDKGATEAFF
cdr3_nt: TGTGCCAGTAGTATAGATAAGGGGGCCACTGAAGCTTTCTTT

j_call: TRBJ2-2
clone_size: -
v_call: TRBV4-2
d_call: -
cdr3_length: 16
cdr3_aa: CASSRRDPANTGELFF
cdr3_nt: TGTGCCAGCAGCCGACGGGACCCGGCGAACACCGGGGAGCTGTTTTTT

j_call: TRBJ2-2
clone_size: -
v_call: TRBV20-1
d_call: -
cdr3_length: 11
cdr3_aa: CSFRGYGELFF
cdr3_nt: TGCAGTTTTAGGGGCTACGGGGAGCTGTTTTTT

j_call: TRBJ2-3
clone_size: -
v_call: TRBV23-1
d_call: TRBD1
cdr3_length: 17
cdr3_aa: CASSQSRTGGSTDTQYF
cdr3_nt: TGCGCCAGCAGTCAATCAAGGACAGGGGGCAGCACAGATACGCAGTATTTT

j_call: TRBJ1-5
clone_size: -
v_call: TRBV28
d_call: -
cdr3_length: 14
cdr3_aa: CASSLSGGNQPQHF
cdr3_nt: TGTGCCAGCAGTTTATCCGGGGGCAATCAGCCCCAGCATTTT

j_call: TRBJ2-3
clone_size: -
v_call: TRBV29-1
d_call: TRBD2
cdr3_length: 15
cdr3_aa: CSVEVSGGSTDTQYF
cdr3_nt: TGCAGCGTTGAAGTGTCGGGAGGTAGCACAGATACGCAGTATTTT

j_call: TRBJ1-4
clone_size: -
v_call: TRBV6-5
d_call: -
cdr3_length: 14
cdr3_aa: CASSLDSFIEKLFF
cdr3_nt: TGTGCCAGCAGTTTGGACAGTTTTATTGAAAAACTGTTTTTT

j_call: TRBJ2-7
clone_size: -
v_call: TRBV28
d_call: TRBD1
cdr3_length: 14
cdr3_aa: CASSRADRLYEQYF
cdr3_nt: TGTGCCAGCAGTCGGGCGGACAGGTTATACGAGCAGTACTTC

j_call: TRBJ2-1
clone_size: -
v_call: TRBV25-1
d_call: TRBD2
cdr3_length: 15
cdr3_aa: CASSLTSGANNEQFF
cdr3_nt: TGTGCCAGCAGTCTGACTAGCGGGGCCAACAATGAGCAGTTCTTC

j_call: TRBJ2-5
clone_size: -
v_call: TRBV5-1
d_call: TRBD1
cdr3_length: 15
cdr3_aa: CASSFRDRVRETQYF
cdr3_nt: TGCGCCAGCAGCTTCCGGGACAGGGTTAGGGAGACCCAGTACTTC

j_call: TRBJ2-7
clone_size: once
v_call: TRBV5-6
d_call: -
cdr3_length: 12
cdr3_aa: CASSLGTTEQYF
cdr3_nt: TGTGCCAGCAGCTTGGGGACGACCGAGCAGTACTTC

j_call: TRBJ2-1
clone_size: once
v_call: TRBV19
d_call: -
cdr3_length: 14
cdr3_aa: CASTAGSSYNEQFF
cdr3_nt: TGTGCCAGTACGGCGGGGAGCTCCTACAATGAGCAGTTCTTC

j_call: TRBJ2-1
clone_size: -
v_call: TRBV6-5
d_call: -
cdr3_length: 13
cdr3_aa: CASSYGVGDEQFF
cdr3_nt: TGTGCCAGCAGTTATGGAGTTGGGGACGAGCAGTTCTTC

j_call: TRBJ2-1
clone_size: -
v_call: TRBV5-4
d_call: TRBD1
cdr3_length: 15
cdr3_aa: CASSSGQGTGNEQFF
cdr3_nt: TGTGCCAGCAGCTCGGGACAGGGAACGGGCAATGAGCAGTTCTTC

j_call: TRBJ1-2
clone_size: -
v_call: TRBV15
d_call: -
cdr3_length: 17
cdr3_aa: CATSRGGTRKGTYGYTF
cdr3_nt: TGTGCCACCAGCAGAGGAGGAACGCGGAAGGGTACATATGGCTACACCTTC

j_call: TRBJ2-1
clone_size: -
v_call: TRBV5-1
d_call: TRBD1
cdr3_length: 16
cdr3_aa: CASSFTGTGGSVGQFF
cdr3_nt: TGCGCCAGCAGCTTCACCGGGACAGGGGGATCAGTGGGGCAGTTCTTC

j_call: TRBJ1-3
clone_size: -
v_call: TRBV5-1
d_call: -
cdr3_length: 15
cdr3_aa: CASSLGTASGNTIYF
cdr3_nt: TGCGCCAGCAGCCTTGGGACGGCCTCTGGAAACACCATATATTTT

j_call: TRBJ2-7
clone_size: -
v_call: TRBV6-1
d_call: -
cdr3_length: 15
cdr3_aa: CASSAATDGRYEQYF
cdr3_nt: TGTGCCAGCAGTGCTGCGACGGACGGACGGTACGAGCAGTACTTC

j_call: TRBJ2-7
clone_size: once
v_call: TRBV7-2
d_call: TRBD1
cdr3_length: 11
cdr3_aa: CASGQGGEQYF
cdr3_nt: TGTGCCAGCGGACAGGGGGGCGAGCAGTACTTC

j_call: TRBJ1-5
clone_size: -
v_call: TRBV19
d_call: -
cdr3_length: 16
cdr3_aa: CASSMVDNYSNQPQHF
cdr3_nt: TGTGCCAGTAGTATGGTGGACAATTATAGCAATCAGCCCCAGCATTTT

j_call: TRBJ2-7
clone_size: once
v_call: TRBV6-6
d_call: -
cdr3_length: 13
cdr3_aa: CASSIDYSYEQYF
cdr3_nt: TGTGCCAGCAGTATTGACTATTCCTACGAGCAGTACTTC

j_call: TRBJ2-3
clone_size: -
v_call: TRBV14
d_call: -
cdr3_length: 17
cdr3_aa: CASSQDIQGPSPDTQYF
cdr3_nt: TGTGCCAGCAGCCAAGATATACAGGGCCCTTCCCCAGATACGCAGTATTTT

j_call: TRBJ1-1
clone_size: -
v_call: TRBV10-2
d_call: -
cdr3_length: 14
cdr3_aa: CASSEWGGGAEAFF
cdr3_nt: TGCGCCAGCAGTGAGTGGGGGGGCGGGGCTGAAGCTTTCTTT

j_call: TRBJ2-7
clone_size: -
v_call: TRBV6-6
d_call: -
cdr3_length: 12
cdr3_aa: CASSEGLWEQYF
cdr3_nt: TGTGCCAGCAGTGAGGGCCTTTGGGAGCAGTACTTC

j_call: TRBJ1-2
clone_size: -
v_call: TRBV28
d_call: -
cdr3_length: 14
cdr3_aa: CASSPGSPYWGYTF
cdr3_nt: TGTGCCAGCAGTCCCGGCAGCCCCTATTGGGGCTACACCTTC

j_call: TRBJ2-1
clone_size: -
v_call: TRBV9
d_call: TRBD2
cdr3_length: 16
cdr3_aa: CASSVEAGVMGNEQFF
cdr3_nt: TGTGCCAGCAGCGTAGAGGCGGGAGTGATGGGAAATGAGCAGTTCTTC

j_call: TRBJ2-7
clone_size: once
v_call: TRBV30
d_call: TRBD2
cdr3_length: 15
cdr3_aa: CAWSVRGGRFYEQYF
cdr3_nt: TGTGCCTGGAGTGTAAGGGGCGGGAGGTTCTACGAGCAGTACTTC

j_call: TRBJ1-1
clone_size: -
v_call: TRBV19
d_call: -
cdr3_length: 15
cdr3_aa: CASKRGHHMNTEAFF
cdr3_nt: TGTGCCAGTAAAAGAGGGCACCACATGAACACTGAAGCTTTCTTT

j_call: TRBJ2-3
clone_size: -
v_call: TRBV5-6
d_call: TRBD2
cdr3_length: 17
cdr3_aa: CASSLGLGLVVIDTQYF
cdr3_nt: TGTGCCAGCAGCTTGGGCTTGGGACTAGTGGTAATAGATACGCAGTATTTT

j_call: TRBJ2-7
clone_size: once
v_call: TRBV29-1
d_call: -
cdr3_length: 12
cdr3_aa: CSVEVGGYEQYF
cdr3_nt: TGCAGCGTTGAAGTGGGAGGTTACGAGCAGTACTTC

j_call: TRBJ1-3
clone_size: -
v_call: TRBV7-9
d_call: -
cdr3_length: 16
cdr3_aa: CASSLWRQGKGNTIYF
cdr3_nt: TGTGCCAGCAGCTTATGGCGGCAGGGGAAAGGAAACACCATATATTTT

j_call: TRBJ2-5
clone_size: -
v_call: TRBV10-3
d_call: TRBD1
cdr3_length: 14
cdr3_aa: CAAQPQGARETQYF
cdr3_nt: TGTGCCGCGCAACCCCAGGGGGCTCGAGAGACCCAGTACTTC

j_call: TRBJ1-5
clone_size: -
v_call: TRBV27
d_call: -
cdr3_length: 13
cdr3_aa: CASRERVNQPQHF
cdr3_nt: TGTGCCAGCCGAGAAAGGGTCAATCAGCCCCAGCATTTT

j_call: TRBJ2-2
clone_size: -
v_call: TRBV27
d_call: -
cdr3_length: 16
cdr3_aa: CASSPLPTGNTGELFF
cdr3_nt: TGTGCCAGCAGTCCGCTCCCGACAGGGAACACCGGGGAGCTGTTTTTT

j_call: TRBJ1-6
clone_size: -
v_call: TRBV30
d_call: -
cdr3_length: 15
cdr3_aa: CACGFGISYNSPLHF
cdr3_nt: TGTGCCTGTGGTTTTGGGATCTCCTATAATTCACCCCTCCACTTT

j_call: TRBJ1-3
clone_size: -
v_call: TRBV5-3
d_call: -
cdr3_length: 14
cdr3_aa: CARSWELSGNTIYF
cdr3_nt: TGTGCCAGAAGCTGGGAGCTCTCTGGAAACACCATATATTTT